The 21 T cell receptor beta chains presented below share a single source sample, sequenced in a study of CD8+ T cells in alopecia areata. Treatment meaning: oral pan-JAK inhibitor, 5-10 mg twice daily. Investigators isolated RNA and reverse transcribed it into cDNA to act as the sequencing template. Repertoires were generated with immunoSEQ multiplex PCR, while TCRdb's copy carries only in-frame clones and drops some. The repertoire holds 120,000 to 150,000 clones, with roughly 82% as singletons. The sequenced sample was CD8+ T cells sorted from blood, obtained at week 4, from a patient treated with tofacitinib. The receptors stem from a human donor with alopecia areata.

Notes on this clone: The junction departs from germline at one end; a sequencing error may be responsible. The V call is TRBV29-1, the J call TRBJ1-4; D remains ambiguous. There are 13 residues in the CDR3. Germline V gives CDR1 SQVTM, CDR2 ANQGSEA. CDR3: CSVEDQLNEKLFF. CDR3 bases: TGCAGCGTTGAAGATCAGCTAAATGAAAAGCTGTTTTTT.

The chain employs TRBV7-9 and TRBJ2-3; D not certain. The germline V gene has CDR1 SEHNR and CDR2 FQNEAQ (reference sequence). This CDR3 has 12 amino acids. V was clipped by 5 bases and J by 6 bases, with 9 bases between them. The CDR3 region has the DNA TGTGCCAGCAGCGAAAGGTGGGATACGCAGTATTTT. Its protein is CASSERWDTQYF.

The V call is TRBV5-6, the J call TRBJ2-7; TRBD2 agrees at 11 bases. Germline V CDR1 and CDR2: SGHDT, YYEEEE. The V and J ends lost 5 bases and 4 bases, in that order; junction bases with no gene match: 8. The CDR3 contains 15 residues. This chain's CDR3 is CASSTPGTSGYEQYF. The CDR3 DNA reads as TGTGCCAGCAGTACCCCCGGGACTAGCGGATACGAGCAGTACTTC.

V gene TRBV2 combines with J gene TRBJ2-1; D gene uncertain. The CDR3 covers 11 residues. The germline V gene encodes CDR1 SNHLY and CDR2 FYNNEI. The V and J ends lost 6 bases and 10 bases respectively, with 10 bases between them. The CDR3: CASSAVVEQFF. The DNA of the CDR3 is TGTGCCAGCAGCGCGGTAGTCGAGCAGTTCTTC.

J is TRBJ2-2 and V is TRBV11-1; no clear D gene. Germline CDR1 and CDR2: SGHAT and FQDESV (reference sequence). Trimming cost V 2 bases and J 7 bases, with 2 bases left between them. The CDR3 loop spans 11 amino acids. This CDR3 reads CASSLNGELFF. For the CDR3, the DNA is TGTGCCAGCAGCTTAAACGGGGAGCTGTTTTTT.

J is TRBJ2-5 and V is TRBV4-3; D might be TRBD2 (6 bases). Germline CDR1 reads LGHNA; CDR2 reads YSLEER. The CDR3 has 16 residues. The germline V and J ends were trimmed by 0 bases and 5 bases, with 16 bases remaining between them. The CDR3 DNA sequence: TGCGCCAGCAGCCAAGATTGGGCTACGGGAGATGAGACCCAGTACTTC. This encodes CASSQDWATGDETQYF.

This chain links TRBV29-1 with TRBJ2-7; TRBD1 aligns across 8 bases. V lost 6 bases, J lost 7 bases, and 8 bases stayed unmatched. The CDR3 runs to 12 residues. CDR1 is SQVTM, CDR2 ANQGSEA, per germline. The CDR3 is CSVADRGGEQYF. The CDR3 nucleotides are TGCAGCGTAGCCGACAGGGGTGGGGAGCAGTACTTC.

The chain joins TRBV7-2 to TRBJ1-2; 7 bases map to TRBD1. The V gene's germline CDR1 is SGHTA and CDR2 FQGNSA. J was trimmed by 4 bases and V by 1 base; bases with no gene match: 3. This CDR3 contains 14 residues. In DNA, the CDR3 is TGTGCCAGCAGCTTAGATGCAGGGGGCTATGGCTACACCTTC. Translated: CASSLDAGGYGYTF.

This chain uses TRBV14 with TRBJ1-6; D is undetermined. Per germline, CDR1 SGHDN and CDR2 FVKESK. Trimming pared 2 bases from V and 7 bases from J, leaving 9 bases between. CDR3 length equals 14 residues. CDR3 amino acids: CASSQRLSNSPLHF. CDR3 sequence (DNA): TGTGCCAGCAGCCAACGTTTAAGCAATTCACCCCTCCACTTT.

J is TRBJ2-4 and V is TRBV2; no clear D gene. This CDR3 has 11 residues. Trimming left V 6 bases short and J 6 bases short, with 6 bases between. Germline CDR1 SNHLY, CDR2 FYNNEI. As DNA, the CDR3 is TGTGCCAGCAGCGACATAAACATTCAGTACTTC. Translation: CASSDINIQYF.

A remark on this clone: One end of the junction is discordant with germline, which a read error may explain. The chain's CDR3 is CASSLALFDRFYEQYF. CDR3 bases: TGTGCTAGCAGCTTAGCCTTGTTCGACAGGTTCTACGAGCAGTACTTC. The chain recombines TRBV7-7 with TRBJ2-7; perhaps TRBD1 as D (6 bases). The CDR3 contains 16 residues. The germline V gene encodes CDR1 SSHAT and CDR2 FNYEAQ (reference sequence).

The V gene is TRBV10-2, the J gene TRBJ2-1, with D uncertain. Germline CDR1 WSHSY, CDR2 SAAADI. This CDR3 contains 14 residues. With 3 bases removed from V and 5 bases from J, the gap between germline ends came to 11 bases. This CDR3 reads CASSDEGWDNEQFF. In DNA form, the CDR3 reads TGCGCCAGCAGTGATGAAGGGTGGGACAATGAGCAGTTCTTC.

The chain joins TRBV6-5 to TRBJ2-1; TRBD1 aligns across 9 bases. The J segment lost 7 bases and the V segment lost 4 bases, leaving 8 bases of the junction unmatched. This CDR3 is built from 15 residues. Germline V CDR1 and CDR2: MNHEY, SVGAGI. The CDR3 sequence: CASSSGTGFLNEQFF. The CDR3 region has the DNA TGTGCCAGCAGTTCAGGGACAGGGTTTTTAAATGAGCAGTTCTTC.

The chain has TRBV7-3 and TRBJ2-3; the D is unclear. Germline CDR1 and CDR2: SGHTA and FQGTGA. The CDR3 totals 15 residues. V shed 1 base and J shed 1 base, with 9 bases lying between them. The chain's CDR3 is CASSLMTGGTDTQYF. As DNA, the CDR3 is TGTGCCAGCAGCTTAATGACTGGGGGCACAGATACGCAGTATTTT.

V is TRBV9 and J is TRBJ2-7, with a tentative D call TRBD2 (5 bases). The CDR3 loop spans 12 amino acids. Germline CDR1 is SGDLS and CDR2 is YYNGEE. V dropped 3 bases and J dropped 7 bases, with 11 bases sitting between them. CDR3 region: CASSGTTGEQYF. As DNA, the CDR3 is TGTGCCAGCAGCGGCACCACGGGGGAGCAGTACTTC. Combining the CDR3 with reference TRBV9 and TRBJ2-7 gives the whole variable domain DSGVTQTPKHLITATGQRVTLRCSPRSGDLSVYWYQQSLDQGLQFLIQYYNGEERAKGNILERFSAQQFPDLHSELNLSSLELGDSALYFCASSGTTGEQYFGPGTRLTVT.

There are a few counts of this clone. The chain is built from TRBV5-6 and TRBJ2-7; D may be TRBD1 (6 bases). CDR1 is SGHDT and CDR2 is YYEEEE in the germline V gene. The V end was cut by 1 base, the J end by 4 bases, with 15 bases between. The CDR3 extends over 15 amino acids. This CDR3 is CASSLRYTGTYEQYF. Written as DNA, the CDR3 is TGTGCCAGCAGCTTGCGCTATACAGGGACGTACGAGCAGTACTTC.

As regards this clone: Other DNA sequences within the sample encode an identical CDR3. The chain combines TRBV9 with TRBJ1-1, with D perhaps TRBD1 (5 bases). Germline V lookup: CDR1 SGDLS, CDR2 YYNGEE. CDR3 length: 13 residues. Trimming took off 0 bases at V and 3 bases at J, with 6 bases between the two ends. The CDR3 bases are TGTGCCAGCAGCGTAGGGGGGGACACTGAAGCTTTCTTT. Translation gives CASSVGGDTEAFF.

The gene calls are TRBV7-8 and TRBJ1-5; D is perhaps TRBD1 (5 bases). V was clipped by 3 bases and J by 11 bases, with 11 bases between them. In germline, CDR1 is SGHVS, CDR2 FQNEAQ. CDR3 size: 12 residues. Written as DNA, the CDR3 is TGTGCCAGCAGCTTTTCGCAGGGAGCCCAGCATTTT. This codes for CASSFSQGAQHF.

The gene calls are TRBV5-1 and TRBJ2-5; tentative D call: TRBD2 (5 bases). Germline-derived CDR1 and CDR2 are SGHRS and YFSETQ. V shed 0 bases and J shed 5 bases, with 14 bases lying between them. The CDR3 runs 15 residues. This chain's CDR3 is CASSLDPDPGETQYF. The DNA of the CDR3 is TGCGCCAGCAGCTTGGATCCGGACCCGGGGGAGACCCAGTACTTC.

This rearrangement joins TRBV29-1 to TRBJ2-2, with 9 bases that match TRBD2. The ends lost 1 base at V and 4 bases at J; junction bases unmatched: 4. The germline gives CDR1 SQVTM, CDR2 ANQGSEA. The CDR3 runs 15 residues. CDR3 bases: TGCAGCGTTGAAGTAGCGGGGGCAGGCACCGGGGAGCTGTTTTTT. This encodes CSVEVAGAGTGELFF.

The chain employs TRBV7-2 and TRBJ1-1; D remains unclear. The V gene lost 0 bases and the J gene lost 2 bases, with 10 bases spanning the gap. Per the germline V gene, CDR1 is SGHTA and CDR2 is FQGNSA. This CDR3 has 15 residues. The CDR3 region is CASSLARAVNTEAFF. As DNA, the CDR3 is TGTGCCAGCAGCTTAGCTAGGGCGGTTAACACTGAAGCTTTCTTT.